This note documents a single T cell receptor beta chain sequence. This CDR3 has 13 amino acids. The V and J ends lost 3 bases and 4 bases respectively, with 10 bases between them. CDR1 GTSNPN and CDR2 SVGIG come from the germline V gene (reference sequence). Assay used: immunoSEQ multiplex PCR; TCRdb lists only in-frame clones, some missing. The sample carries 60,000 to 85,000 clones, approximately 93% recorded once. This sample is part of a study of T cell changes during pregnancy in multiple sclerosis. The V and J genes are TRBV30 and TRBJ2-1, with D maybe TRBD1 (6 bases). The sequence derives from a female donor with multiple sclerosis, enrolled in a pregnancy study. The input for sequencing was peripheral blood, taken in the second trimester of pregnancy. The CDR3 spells CAWSRDIYNEQFF. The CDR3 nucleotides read TGTGCCTGGAGCCGGGACATTTACAATGAGCAGTTCTTC.